This T cell receptor beta chain was recovered during a study of cytomegalovirus exposure and HLA in healthy donors. Primers for the PCR totalled 60 Vbeta and 13 Jbeta. Using immunoSEQ multiplex PCR, the repertoire was profiled, and TCRdb retains in-frame clones only, with some absent. The repertoire has 100,000 to 150,000 clones, 80% of them found once; the top ten carry more than 2.5%. Source material: PBMCs. This TCR was recovered from a male donor in good health and CMV-seronegative.

CDR3 region: CASSIGTSGGYEQYF. The CDR3 DNA reads TGCGCCAGCAGCATCGGGACTAGCGGGGGCTACGAGCAGTACTTC. V is TRBV5-1 and J is TRBJ2-7; 14 bases match TRBD2. Per the germline V gene, CDR1 is SGHRS and CDR2 is YFSETQ. The ends lost 4 bases at V and 3 bases at J; junction bases unmatched: 3. The length of the CDR3 is 15 residues.